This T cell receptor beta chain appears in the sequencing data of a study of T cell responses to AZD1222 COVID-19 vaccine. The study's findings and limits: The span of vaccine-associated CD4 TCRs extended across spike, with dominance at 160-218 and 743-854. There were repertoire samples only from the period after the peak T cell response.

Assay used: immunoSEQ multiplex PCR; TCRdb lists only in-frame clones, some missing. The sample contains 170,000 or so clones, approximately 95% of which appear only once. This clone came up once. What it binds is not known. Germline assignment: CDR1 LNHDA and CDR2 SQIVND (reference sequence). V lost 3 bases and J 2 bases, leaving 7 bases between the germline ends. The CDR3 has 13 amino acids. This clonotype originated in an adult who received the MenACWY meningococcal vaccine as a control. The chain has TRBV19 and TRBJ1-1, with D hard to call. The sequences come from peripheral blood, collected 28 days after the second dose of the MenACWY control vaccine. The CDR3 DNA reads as TGTGCCAGTAGTATGAAGGTTAACACTGAAGCTTTCTTT. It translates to CASSMKVNTEAFF.